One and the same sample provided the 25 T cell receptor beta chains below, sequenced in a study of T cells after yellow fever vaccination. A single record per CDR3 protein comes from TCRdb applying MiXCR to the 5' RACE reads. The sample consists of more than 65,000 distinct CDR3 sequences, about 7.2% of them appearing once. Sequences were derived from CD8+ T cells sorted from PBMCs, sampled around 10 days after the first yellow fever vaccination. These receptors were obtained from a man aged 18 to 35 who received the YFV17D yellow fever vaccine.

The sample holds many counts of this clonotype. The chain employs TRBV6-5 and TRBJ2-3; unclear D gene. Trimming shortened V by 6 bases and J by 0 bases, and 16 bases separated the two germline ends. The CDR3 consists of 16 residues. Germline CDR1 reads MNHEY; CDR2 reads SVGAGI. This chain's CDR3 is CASSPWSGTSTDTQYF. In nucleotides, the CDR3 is TGTGCCAGCAGCCCCTGGTCCGGAACTAGCACAGATACGCAGTATTTT.

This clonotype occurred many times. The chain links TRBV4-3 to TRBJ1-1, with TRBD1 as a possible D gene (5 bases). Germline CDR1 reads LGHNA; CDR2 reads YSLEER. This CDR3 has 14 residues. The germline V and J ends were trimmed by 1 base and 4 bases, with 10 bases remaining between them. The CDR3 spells CASSQGDRFTEAFF. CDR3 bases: TGCGCCAGCAGCCAAGGAGACAGATTCACTGAAGCTTTCTTT.

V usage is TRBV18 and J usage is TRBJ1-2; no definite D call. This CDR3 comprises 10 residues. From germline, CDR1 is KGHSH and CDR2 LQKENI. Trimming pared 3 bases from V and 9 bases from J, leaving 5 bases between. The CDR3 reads CASSPVCYTF. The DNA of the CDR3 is TGTGCCAGCTCACCGGTTTGCTACACCTTC. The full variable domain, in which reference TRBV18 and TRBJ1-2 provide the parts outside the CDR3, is NAGVMQNPRHLVRRRGQEARLRCSPMKGHSHVYWYRQLPEEGLKFMVYLQKENIIDESGMPKERFSAEFPKEGPSILRIQQVVRGDSAAYFCASSPVCYTFGSGTRLTVV.

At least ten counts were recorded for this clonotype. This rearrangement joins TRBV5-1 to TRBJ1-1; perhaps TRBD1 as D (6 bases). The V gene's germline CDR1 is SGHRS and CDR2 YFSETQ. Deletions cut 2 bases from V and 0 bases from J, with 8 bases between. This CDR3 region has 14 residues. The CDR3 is CASSFRGLNTEAFF. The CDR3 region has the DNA TGCGCCAGCAGCTTCAGGGGCCTGAACACTGAAGCTTTCTTT. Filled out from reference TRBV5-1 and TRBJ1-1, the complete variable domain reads KAGVTQTPRYLIKTRGQQVTLSCSPISGHRSVSWYQQTPGQGLQFLFEYFSETQRNKGNFPGRFSGRQFSNSRSEMNVSTLELGDSALYLCASSFRGLNTEAFFGQGTRLTVV.

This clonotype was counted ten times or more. The CDR3 DNA reads as TGCGCCAGCAGCTTGGTGGAGGGGAACACTGAAGCTTTCTTT. It encodes CASSLVEGNTEAFF. This chain uses TRBV5-1 with TRBJ1-1, with D unresolved. The CDR3 is 14 amino acids. The germline V and J ends were trimmed by 0 bases and 1 base, with 7 bases remaining between them. CDR1 is SGHRS, CDR2 YFSETQ, per germline.

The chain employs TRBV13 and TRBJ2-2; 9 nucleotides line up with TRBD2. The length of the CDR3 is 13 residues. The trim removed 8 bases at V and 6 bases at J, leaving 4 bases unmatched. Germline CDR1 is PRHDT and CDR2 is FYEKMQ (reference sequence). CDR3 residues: CASGLAGPGELFF. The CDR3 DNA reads TGTGCCAGCGGCCTAGCGGGGCCCGGGGAGCTGTTTTTT.

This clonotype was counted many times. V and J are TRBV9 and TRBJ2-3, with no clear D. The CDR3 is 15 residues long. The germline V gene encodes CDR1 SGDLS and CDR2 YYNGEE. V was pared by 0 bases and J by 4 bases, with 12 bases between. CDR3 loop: CASSVGVRISDTQYF. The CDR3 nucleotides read TGTGCCAGCAGCGTAGGTGTCAGAATCTCAGATACGCAGTATTTT.

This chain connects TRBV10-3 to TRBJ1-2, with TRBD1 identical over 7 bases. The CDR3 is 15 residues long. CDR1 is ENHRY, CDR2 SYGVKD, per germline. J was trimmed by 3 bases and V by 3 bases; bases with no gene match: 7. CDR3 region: CAISETTGIDYGYTF. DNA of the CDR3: TGTGCCATCAGTGAAACGACAGGGATCGACTATGGCTACACCTTC.

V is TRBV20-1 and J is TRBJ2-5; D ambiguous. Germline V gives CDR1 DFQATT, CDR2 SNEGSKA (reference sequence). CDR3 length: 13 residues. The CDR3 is CRPADGNKETQYF. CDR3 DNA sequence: TGCAGGCCGGCAGACGGAAATAAAGAGACCCAGTACTTC.

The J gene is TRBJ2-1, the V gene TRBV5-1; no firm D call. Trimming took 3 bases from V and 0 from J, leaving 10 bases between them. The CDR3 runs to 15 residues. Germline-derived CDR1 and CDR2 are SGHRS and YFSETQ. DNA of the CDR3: TGCGCCAGCAGCTACCGCTCAAGCTCCTACAATGAGCAGTTCTTC. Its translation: CASSYRSSSYNEQFF.

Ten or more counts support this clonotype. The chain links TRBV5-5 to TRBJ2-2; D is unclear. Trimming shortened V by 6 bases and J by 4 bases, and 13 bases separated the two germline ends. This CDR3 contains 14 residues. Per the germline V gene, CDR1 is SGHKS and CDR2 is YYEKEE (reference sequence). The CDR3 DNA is TGTGCCAGCATTACGGGCCCGATCACCGGGGAGCTGTTTTTT. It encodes CASITGPITGELFF.

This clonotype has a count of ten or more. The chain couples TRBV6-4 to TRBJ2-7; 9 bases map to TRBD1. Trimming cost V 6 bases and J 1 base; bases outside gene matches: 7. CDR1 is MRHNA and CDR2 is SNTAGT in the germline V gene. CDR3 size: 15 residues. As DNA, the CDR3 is TGTGCCAGCAGAGAACCGGGACAGGGTTCCTACGAGCAGTACGTC. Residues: CASREPGQGSYEQYV.

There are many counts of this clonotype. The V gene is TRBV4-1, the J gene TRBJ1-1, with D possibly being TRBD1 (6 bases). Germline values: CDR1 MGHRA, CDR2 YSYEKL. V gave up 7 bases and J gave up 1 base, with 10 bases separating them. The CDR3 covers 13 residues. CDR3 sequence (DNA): TGCGCCAGCACCATGGGGGCGAACACTGAAGCTTTCTTT. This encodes CASTMGANTEAFF.

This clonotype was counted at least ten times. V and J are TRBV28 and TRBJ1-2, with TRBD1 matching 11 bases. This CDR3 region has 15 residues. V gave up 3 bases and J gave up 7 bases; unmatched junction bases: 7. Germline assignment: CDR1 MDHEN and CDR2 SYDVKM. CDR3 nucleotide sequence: TGTGCCAGCAGTTTCTCCGGACAGGGGGCGCTTGGCTACACCTTC. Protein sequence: CASSFSGQGALGYTF.

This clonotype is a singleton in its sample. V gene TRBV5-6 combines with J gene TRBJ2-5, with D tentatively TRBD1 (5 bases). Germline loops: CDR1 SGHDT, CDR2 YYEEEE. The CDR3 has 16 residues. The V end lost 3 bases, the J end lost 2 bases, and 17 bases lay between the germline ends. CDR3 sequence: CASSSRPGHLQETQYF. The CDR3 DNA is TGTGCCAGCAGCTCGCGTCCCGGACACCTTCAAGAGACCCAGTACTTC.

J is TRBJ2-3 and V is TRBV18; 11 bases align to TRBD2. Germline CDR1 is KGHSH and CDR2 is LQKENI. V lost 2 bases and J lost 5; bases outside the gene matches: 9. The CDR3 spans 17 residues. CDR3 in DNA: TGTGCCAGCTCACCAGTAATAGCGGGGGGGCCTCAAGATACGCAGTATTTT. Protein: CASSPVIAGGPQDTQYF.

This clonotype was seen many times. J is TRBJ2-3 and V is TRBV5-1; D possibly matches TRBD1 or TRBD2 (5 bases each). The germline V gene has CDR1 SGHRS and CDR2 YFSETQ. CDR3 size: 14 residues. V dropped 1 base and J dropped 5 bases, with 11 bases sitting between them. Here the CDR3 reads CASSLIPGGDTQYF. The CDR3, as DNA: TGCGCCAGCAGCTTGATCCCTGGGGGAGATACGCAGTATTTT.

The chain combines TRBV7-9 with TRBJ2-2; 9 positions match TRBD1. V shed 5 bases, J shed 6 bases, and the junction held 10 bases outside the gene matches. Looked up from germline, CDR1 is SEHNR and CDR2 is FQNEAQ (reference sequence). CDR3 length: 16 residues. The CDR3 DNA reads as TGTGCCAGCAGCATGGGTGGACAGGGGATCCCCGGGGAGCTGTTTTTT. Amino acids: CASSMGGQGIPGELFF.

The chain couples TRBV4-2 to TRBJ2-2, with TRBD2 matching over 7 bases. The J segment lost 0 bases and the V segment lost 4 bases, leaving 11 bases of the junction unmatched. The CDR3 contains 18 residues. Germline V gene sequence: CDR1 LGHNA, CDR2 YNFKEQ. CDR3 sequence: CASSRHPVAGANTGELFF. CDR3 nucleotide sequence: TGTGCCAGCAGCCGGCATCCTGTGGCGGGAGCGAACACCGGGGAGCTGTTTTTT.

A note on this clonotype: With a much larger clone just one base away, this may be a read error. The CDR3 region is CASSLRSDTQYF. CDR3 DNA sequence: TGCGCCAGCAGCTTGAGGTCCGATACGCAGTATTTT. The chain combines TRBV5-1 with TRBJ2-3; D call uncertain. Trimming pared 1 base from V and 6 bases from J, leaving 6 bases between. There are 12 residues in the CDR3. Per the germline V gene, CDR1 is SGHRS and CDR2 is YFSETQ.

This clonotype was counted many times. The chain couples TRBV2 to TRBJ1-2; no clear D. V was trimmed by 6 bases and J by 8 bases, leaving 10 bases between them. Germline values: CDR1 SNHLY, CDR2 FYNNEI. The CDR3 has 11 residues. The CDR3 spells CASSGPGGYTF. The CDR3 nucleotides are TGTGCCAGCAGCGGACCGGGCGGCTACACCTTC.

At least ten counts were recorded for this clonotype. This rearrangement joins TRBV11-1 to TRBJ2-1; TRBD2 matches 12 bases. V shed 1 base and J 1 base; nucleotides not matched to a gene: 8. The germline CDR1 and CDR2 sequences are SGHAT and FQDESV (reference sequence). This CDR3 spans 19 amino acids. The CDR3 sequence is CASSLGSSGGARSYNEQFF. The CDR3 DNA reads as TGTGCCAGCAGCTTAGGGTCTAGCGGGGGGGCCAGGTCCTACAATGAGCAGTTCTTC.

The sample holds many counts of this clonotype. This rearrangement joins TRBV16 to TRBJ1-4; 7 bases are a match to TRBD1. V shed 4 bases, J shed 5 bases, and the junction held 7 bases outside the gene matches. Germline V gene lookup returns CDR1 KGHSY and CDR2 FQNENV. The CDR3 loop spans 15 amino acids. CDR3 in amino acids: CASSLLGQKNEKLFF. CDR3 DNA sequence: TGTGCCAGCAGCCTCCTGGGACAGAAAAATGAAAAACTGTTTTTT.

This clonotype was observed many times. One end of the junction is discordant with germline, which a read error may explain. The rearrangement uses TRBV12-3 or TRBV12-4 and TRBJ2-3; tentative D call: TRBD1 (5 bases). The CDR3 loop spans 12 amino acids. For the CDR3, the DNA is TGTGCCAGCAGTTTAACGACAGCTACGCAGTATTTT. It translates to CASSLTTATQYF.

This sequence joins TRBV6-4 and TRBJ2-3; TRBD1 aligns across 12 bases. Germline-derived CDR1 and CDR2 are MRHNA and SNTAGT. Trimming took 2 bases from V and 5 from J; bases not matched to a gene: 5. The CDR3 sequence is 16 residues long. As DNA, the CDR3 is TGTGCCAGCAGTGACGGGACAGGGGGCGCGGGAGATACGCAGTATTTT. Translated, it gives CASSDGTGGAGDTQYF.